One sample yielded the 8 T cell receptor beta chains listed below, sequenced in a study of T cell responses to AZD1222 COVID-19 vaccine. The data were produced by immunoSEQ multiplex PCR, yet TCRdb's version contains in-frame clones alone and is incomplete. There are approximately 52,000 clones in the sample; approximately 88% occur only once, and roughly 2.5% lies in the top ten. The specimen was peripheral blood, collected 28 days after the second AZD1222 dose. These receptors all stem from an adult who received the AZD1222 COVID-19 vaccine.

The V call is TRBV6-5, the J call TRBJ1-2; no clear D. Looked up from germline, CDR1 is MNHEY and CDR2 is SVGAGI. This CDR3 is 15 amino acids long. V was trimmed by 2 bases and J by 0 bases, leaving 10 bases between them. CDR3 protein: CASSYGPGANYGYTF. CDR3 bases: TGTGCCAGCAGTTACGGTCCCGGGGCTAACTATGGCTACACCTTC.

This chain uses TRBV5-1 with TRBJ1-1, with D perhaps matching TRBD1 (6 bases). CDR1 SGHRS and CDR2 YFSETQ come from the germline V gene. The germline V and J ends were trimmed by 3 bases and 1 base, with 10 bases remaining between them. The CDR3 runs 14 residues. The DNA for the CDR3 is TGCGCCAGCAGCTATGGAGGGGGGAACACTGAAGCTTTCTTT. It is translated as CASSYGGGNTEAFF.

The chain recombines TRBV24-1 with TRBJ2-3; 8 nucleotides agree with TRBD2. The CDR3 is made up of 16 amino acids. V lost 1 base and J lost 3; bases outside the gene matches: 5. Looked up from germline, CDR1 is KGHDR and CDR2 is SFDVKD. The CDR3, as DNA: TGTGCCACCAGTGATTTTGCCGGGAGGGGGACAGATACGCAGTATTTT. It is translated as CATSDFAGRGTDTQYF.

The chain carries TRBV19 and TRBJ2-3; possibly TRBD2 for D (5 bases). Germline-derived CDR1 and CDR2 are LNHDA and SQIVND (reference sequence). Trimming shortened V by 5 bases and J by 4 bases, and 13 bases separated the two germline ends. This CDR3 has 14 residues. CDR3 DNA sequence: TGTGCCAGTAGTCTAGCCGCTAGGGCAGATACGCAGTATTTT. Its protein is CASSLAARADTQYF.

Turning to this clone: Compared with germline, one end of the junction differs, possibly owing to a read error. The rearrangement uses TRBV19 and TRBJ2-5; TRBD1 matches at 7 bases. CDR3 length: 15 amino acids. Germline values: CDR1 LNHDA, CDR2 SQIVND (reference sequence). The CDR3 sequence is CASSIGRQGQATQYF. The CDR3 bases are TGTGCCAGTAGTATAGGGAGACAGGGTCAAGCGACCCAGTACTTC.

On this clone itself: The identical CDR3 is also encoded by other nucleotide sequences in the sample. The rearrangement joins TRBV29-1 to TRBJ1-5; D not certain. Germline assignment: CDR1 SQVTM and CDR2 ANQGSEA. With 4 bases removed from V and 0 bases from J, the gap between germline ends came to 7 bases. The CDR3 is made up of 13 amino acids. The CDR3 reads CSVAGGSNQPQHF. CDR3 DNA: TGCAGCGTTGCCGGCGGTAGCAATCAGCCCCAGCATTTT.

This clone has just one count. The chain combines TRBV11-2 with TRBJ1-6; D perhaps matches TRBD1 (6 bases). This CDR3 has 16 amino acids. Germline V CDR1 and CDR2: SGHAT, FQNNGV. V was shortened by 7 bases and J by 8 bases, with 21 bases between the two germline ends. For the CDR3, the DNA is TGTGCCAGCAACCCCAGAGGGGGGGCGGGGGATTCACCCCTCCACTTT. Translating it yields CASNPRGGAGDSPLHF.

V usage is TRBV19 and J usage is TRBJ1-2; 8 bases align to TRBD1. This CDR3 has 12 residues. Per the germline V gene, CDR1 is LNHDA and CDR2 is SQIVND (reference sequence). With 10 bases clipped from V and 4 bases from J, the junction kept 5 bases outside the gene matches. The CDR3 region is CATRGLSYGYTF. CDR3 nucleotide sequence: TGTGCCACCAGGGGGCTGTCCTATGGCTACACCTTC.